This T cell receptor beta chain was recovered during a study of blood T cell repertoires in COVID-19. Background on the study: Nucleic acid was either cDNA or gDNA, and it came from T cells, B-cell-depleted T cells, or PBMCs.

Original data processing: Scientists estimated how many nucleated cells there were by amplifying reference gene primers. Produced via immunoSEQ multiplex PCR; TCRdb's table is partial and in-frame only. Clone size and V and J calls were adopted from that table, with D and trimming inferred from the DNA. The table lists 140,000 or so clones, roughly nine tenths of them singletons. Germline assignment: CDR1 MDHEN and CDR2 SYDVKM. The CDR3 extends over 13 amino acids. Trimming removed 7 bases at V and 2 bases at J, with 9 bases between. Material: peripheral blood. The chain joins TRBV28 to TRBJ1-5; weak D call: TRBD1 (5 bases). This TCR was sampled from a woman aged 60-75 years with active COVID-19. CDR3 loop: CASKDTGNQPQHF. CDR3 in DNA: TGTGCCAGCAAGGACACCGGCAATCAGCCCCAGCATTTT.